One sample yielded the 22 T cell receptor beta chains listed below, sequenced in a study of fetal regulatory T cell absence and autoimmunity. The repertoire was sequenced with immunoSEQ multiplex PCR; TCRdb's copy has only in-frame clones and lacks some. The data show roughly 95,000 clones, with 60% to 80% seen just once and 2% held by the top ten. Sequencing was performed on pancreas tissue. These receptors came from a male donor with IPEX syndrome.

The V gene is TRBV5-1, the J gene TRBJ2-1; 9 bases fit TRBD2. Trimming cost V 2 bases and J 3 bases; bases outside gene matches: 3. CDR1 SGHRS and CDR2 YFSETQ come from the germline V gene. The CDR3 is 15 amino acids. CDR3 sequence reads: CASSFSGRNYNEQFF. Written as DNA, the CDR3 is TGCGCCAGCAGCTTTAGCGGGAGAAACTACAATGAGCAGTTCTTC.

Concerning this clone itself: The junction differs from germline at one of its ends, possibly a read error. The V gene is TRBV7-7, the J gene TRBJ2-1, with 8 positions matching TRBD2. The germline V gene encodes CDR1 SSHAT and CDR2 FNYEAQ (reference sequence). The CDR3 covers 15 residues. The CDR3 protein is CASSLASGGPDEQFF. The CDR3 DNA reads TGTGCTAGCAGCCTTGCCAGCGGGGGCCCCGATGAGCAGTTCTTC.

This clone was observed once. The V and J genes are TRBV9 and TRBJ2-1, with a tentative D call TRBD2 (6 bases). Per germline, CDR1 SGDLS and CDR2 YYNGEE. The CDR3 is 15 residues long. V lost 0 bases, J lost 3 bases, and 10 bases lay in between. Here the CDR3 reads CASSVAPGLYNEQFF. DNA of the CDR3: TGTGCCAGCAGCGTAGCCCCGGGACTCTACAATGAGCAGTTCTTC.

The chain links TRBV2 to TRBJ2-7; 8 bases line up with TRBD1. CDR3 length: 12 residues. V shed 4 bases, J shed 5 bases, and the junction held 1 base outside the gene matches. CDR1 and CDR2 (germline): SNHLY, FYNNEI. The CDR3 here is CASSGRGHEQYF. CDR3 sequence (DNA): TGTGCCAGCAGTGGCAGGGGGCACGAGCAGTACTTC.

The chain uses TRBV6-5 and TRBJ1-2, with 8 nucleotides matching TRBD1. The CDR3 spans 12 residues. The trim removed 10 bases at V and 8 bases at J, leaving 9 bases unmatched. Germline-derived CDR1 and CDR2 are MNHEY and SVGAGI. The CDR3 region has the DNA TGTGCCATCACAGACAGGGGAGGCGGCTACACCTTC. This encodes CAITDRGGGYTF.

J is TRBJ2-7 and V is TRBV29-1, with a weak D call TRBD1 (5 bases). Germline CDR1 is SQVTM and CDR2 is ANQGSEA. This CDR3 has 12 amino acids. The V end lost 5 bases, the J end lost 3 bases, and 11 bases lay between the germline ends. CDR3 sequence reads: CSVTGLGYEQYF. CDR3 nucleotides: TGCAGCGTTACAGGTCTTGGCTACGAGCAGTACTTC.

The gene calls are TRBV9 and TRBJ2-6; D might be TRBD2 (5 bases). Germline V CDR1 and CDR2: SGDLS, YYNGEE. The CDR3 contains 15 residues. The V end was cut by 0 bases, the J end by 2 bases, with 6 bases between. CDR3 nucleotide sequence: TGTGCCAGCAGCGTAGACGGGGCTGGGGCCAACGTCCTGACTTTC. It yields the protein CASSVDGAGANVLTF.

This rearrangement joins TRBV5-1 to TRBJ2-1, with 9 nucleotides matching TRBD1. V lost 0 bases and J lost 7; bases outside the gene matches: 2. Germline-derived CDR1 and CDR2 are SGHRS and YFSETQ. The CDR3 is 14 residues long. The CDR3 region has the DNA TGCGCCAGCAGCTTGGGGGACAGGGTGAATGAGCAGTTCTTC. It codes for CASSLGDRVNEQFF.

The chain carries TRBV14 and TRBJ2-7; 8 nucleotides agree with TRBD2. V lost 0 bases, J lost 2 bases, and 3 bases stayed unmatched. Germline-derived CDR1 and CDR2 are SGHDN and FVKESK. CDR3 length: 15 amino acids. The CDR3 DNA is TGTGCCAGCAGCCAAGAACTAGCGGCCACCTACGAGCAGTACTTC. Translation: CASSQELAATYEQYF.

This clone has only a few counts. The chain carries TRBV5-1 and TRBJ1-2, with D possibly TRBD1 on 6 matching bases. Germline V gives CDR1 SGHRS, CDR2 YFSETQ. The CDR3 has 14 amino acids. Trimming shortened V by 0 bases and J by 5 bases, and 11 bases separated the two germline ends. The CDR3 protein is CASSLEGGRYGYTF. CDR3 coding DNA: TGCGCCAGCAGCTTGGAAGGGGGAAGGTATGGCTACACCTTC.

The chain carries TRBV5-1 and TRBJ1-3, with 9 nucleotides matching TRBD1. V trimming: 4 bases; J trimming: 7 bases; junction bases outside the gene matches: 6. Per germline, CDR1 SGHRS and CDR2 YFSETQ. This CDR3 spans 14 amino acids. The CDR3 sequence: CASSPGQGFNTIYF. CDR3 DNA sequence: TGCGCCAGCAGCCCGGGACAGGGTTTCAACACCATATATTTT.

This chain connects TRBV6-6 to TRBJ1-1; D unclear. The CDR3 sequence is 14 residues long. Germline loops: CDR1 MNHNY, CDR2 SVGAGI (reference sequence). V gave up 1 base and J gave up 3 bases, with 9 bases separating them. CDR3 nucleotides: TGTGCCAGCAGTTACTGGGTCGGCCACACTGAAGCTTTCTTT. It translates to CASSYWVGHTEAFF.

The chain carries TRBV7-8 and TRBJ2-7; D not certain. The V gene's germline CDR1 is SGHVS and CDR2 FQNEAQ. V was cut by 6 bases and J by 3 bases, with 15 bases left in between. This CDR3 region has 14 residues. This CDR3 reads CASSSLKGRYEQYF. The CDR3 nucleotides read TGTGCCAGCAGTTCCTTAAAGGGTCGCTACGAGCAGTACTTC.

The J gene is TRBJ2-7, the V gene TRBV11-2, with a weak D call TRBD2 (5 bases). This CDR3 region has 13 residues. Germline V lookup: CDR1 SGHAT, CDR2 FQNNGV. V lost 5 bases to trimming and J lost 2 bases, with 10 bases between them. The CDR3 spells CASSPGGAYEQYF. CDR3 DNA: TGTGCCAGCAGCCCTGGAGGAGCCTACGAGCAGTACTTC.

There are a few counts of this clone. This chain links TRBV10-3 with TRBJ1-2, with a tentative D call TRBD1 (5 bases). This CDR3 spans 13 amino acids. Trimming stripped 2 bases from V and 6 bases from J, with 10 bases between. In germline, CDR1 is ENHRY, CDR2 SYGVKD. CDR3 sequence: CAISESQGDGYTF. CDR3 nucleotides: TGTGCCATCAGTGAGAGTCAGGGCGATGGCTACACCTTC.

V usage is TRBV25-1 and J usage is TRBJ1-2; D possibly corresponds to TRBD1 (5 bases). CDR1 is MGHDK and CDR2 is SYGVNS in the germline V gene. V was shortened by 4 bases and J by 4 bases, with 10 bases between the two germline ends. This CDR3 region has 13 residues. CDR3 nucleotide sequence: TGTGCCAGCAGTGCCCCGGGGCCCTATGGCTACACCTTC. Its protein product is CASSAPGPYGYTF.

The gene calls are TRBV11-3 and TRBJ2-7; either TRBD1 or TRBD2 may fit D (5 bases each). Between the trimmed V and J ends, which lost 5 bases and 5 bases, there was a span of 10 bases. This CDR3 comprises 12 residues. Per the germline V gene, CDR1 is SGHNT and CDR2 is YENEEA. The CDR3 region is CASSIGTDEQYF. For the CDR3, the DNA is TGTGCCAGCAGCATCGGGACGGACGAGCAGTACTTC. Full variable domain (outside the CDR3, taken from reference TRBV11-3 and TRBJ2-7): EAGVVQSPRYKIIEKKQPVAFWCNPISGHNTLYWYLQNLGQGPELLIRYENEEAVDDSQLPKDRFSAERLKGVDSTLKIQPAELGDSAVYLCASSIGTDEQYFGPGTRLTVT.

CDR3 nucleotide sequence: TGTGCCAGCAGCTCGGATGGGGTTAGGACAGATACGCAGTATTTT. Translated, it gives CASSSDGVRTDTQYF. The V and J genes are TRBV5-4 and TRBJ2-3; no definite D call. Deletions cut 3 bases from V and 3 bases from J, with 14 bases between. Per the germline V gene, CDR1 is SGHNT and CDR2 is YYREEE (reference sequence). This CDR3 contains 15 residues. The whole variable domain, filled in from reference TRBV5-4 and TRBJ2-3, reads ETGVTQSPTHLIKTRGQQVTLRCSSQSGHNTVSWYQQALGQGPQFIFQYYREEENGRGNFPPRFSGLQFPNYSSELNVNALELDDSALYLCASSSDGVRTDTQYFGPGTRLTVL.

This clone was observed a few times. The rearrangement links TRBV25-1 to TRBJ2-7; perhaps TRBD2 as D (5 bases). Between the trimmed V and J ends, which lost 6 bases and 1 base, there was a span of 10 bases. Germline CDR1 and CDR2: MGHDK and SYGVNS. The CDR3 covers 13 residues. CDR3 amino acids: CASSKGLSYEQYF. CDR3 nucleotide sequence: TGTGCCAGCAGCAAAGGACTTTCCTACGAGCAGTACTTC.

The genes are TRBV5-1 and TRBJ2-7, with D possibly TRBD2 on 6 matching bases. Germline lookup yields CDR1 SGHRS and CDR2 YFSETQ. CDR3 length equals 15 residues. Deletions cut 3 bases from V and 2 bases from J, with 15 bases between. The CDR3 loop is CASSSSGGPPYEQYF. Here the CDR3 DNA reads TGCGCCAGCAGCTCATCCGGAGGGCCTCCCTACGAGCAGTACTTC.

The chain has TRBV6-6 and TRBJ1-1; D is uncertain. CDR1 is MNHNY, CDR2 SVGAGI, per germline (reference sequence). V was clipped by 6 bases and J by 4 bases, with 15 bases between them. The CDR3 loop spans 14 amino acids. The CDR3 region has the DNA TGTGCCAGCAGCCCCGCGTCTGAGGGCACTGAAGCTTTCTTT. Amino acid sequence: CASSPASEGTEAFF.

This clone appeared once. The chain couples TRBV5-6 to TRBJ1-5, with 7 positions matching TRBD1. Germline CDR1 SGHDT, CDR2 YYEEEE. The CDR3 extends over 15 amino acids. V was clipped by 3 bases and J by 7 bases; unmatched bases: 10. CDR3 nucleotide sequence: TGTGCCAGCAGCTCCGACAGGGAGGAAGGCCAGCCCCAGCATTTT. Residues: CASSSDREEGQPQHF.